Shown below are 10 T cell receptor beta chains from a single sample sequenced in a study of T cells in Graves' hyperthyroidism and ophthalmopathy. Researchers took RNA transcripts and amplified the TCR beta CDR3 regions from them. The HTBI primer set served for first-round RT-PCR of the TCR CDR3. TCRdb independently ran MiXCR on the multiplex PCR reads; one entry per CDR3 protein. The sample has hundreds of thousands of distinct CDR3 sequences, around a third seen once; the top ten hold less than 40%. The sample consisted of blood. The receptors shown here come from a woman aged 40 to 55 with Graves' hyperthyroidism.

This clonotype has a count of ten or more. DNA of the CDR3: TGTGCCAGCAGTCCTATGGTGAGCTATGGCTACACCTTC. Its translation is CASSPMVSYGYTF. V usage is TRBV12-3 or TRBV12-4 and J usage is TRBJ1-2; D is undetermined. With 5 bases removed from V and 4 bases from J, the gap between germline ends came to 11 bases. This CDR3 has 13 amino acids.

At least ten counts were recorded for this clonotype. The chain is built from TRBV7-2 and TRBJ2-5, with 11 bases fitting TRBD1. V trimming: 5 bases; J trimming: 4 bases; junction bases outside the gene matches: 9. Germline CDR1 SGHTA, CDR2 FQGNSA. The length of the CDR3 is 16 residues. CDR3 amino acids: CASSPRGTGGRETQYF. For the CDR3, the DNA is TGTGCCAGCAGCCCAAGAGGGACAGGGGGTAGAGAGACCCAGTACTTC.

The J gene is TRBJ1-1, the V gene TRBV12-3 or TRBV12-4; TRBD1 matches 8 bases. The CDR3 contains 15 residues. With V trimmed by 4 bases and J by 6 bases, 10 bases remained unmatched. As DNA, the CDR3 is TGTGCCAGCAGTTCCGGGACAGGCGTAAGTTCTGAAGCTTTCTTT. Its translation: CASSSGTGVSSEAFF.

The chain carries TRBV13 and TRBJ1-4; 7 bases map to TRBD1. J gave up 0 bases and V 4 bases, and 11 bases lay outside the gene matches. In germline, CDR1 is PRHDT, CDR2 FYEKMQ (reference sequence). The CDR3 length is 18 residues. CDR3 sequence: CASSSTAGTATTNEKLFF. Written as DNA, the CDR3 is TGTGCCAGCAGCTCCACCGCCGGGACAGCTACAACTAATGAAAAACTGTTTTTT.

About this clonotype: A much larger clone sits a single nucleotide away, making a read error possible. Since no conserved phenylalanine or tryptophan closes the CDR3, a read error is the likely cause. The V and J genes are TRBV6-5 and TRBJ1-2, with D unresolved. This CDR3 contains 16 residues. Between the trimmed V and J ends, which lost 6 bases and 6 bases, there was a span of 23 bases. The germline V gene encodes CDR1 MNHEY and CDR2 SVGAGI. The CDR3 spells CASSGSPSGSRDGYTS. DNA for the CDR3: TGTGCCAGCAGCGGATCCCCGTCCGGGTCAAGGGATGGCTACACCTCC.

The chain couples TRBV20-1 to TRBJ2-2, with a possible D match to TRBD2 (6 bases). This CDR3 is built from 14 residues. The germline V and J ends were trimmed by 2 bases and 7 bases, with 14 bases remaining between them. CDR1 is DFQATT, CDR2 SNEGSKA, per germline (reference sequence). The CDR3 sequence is CSARSPGRDGELFF. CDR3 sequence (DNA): TGCAGTGCTAGATCTCCGGGGCGGGACGGGGAGCTGTTTTTT.

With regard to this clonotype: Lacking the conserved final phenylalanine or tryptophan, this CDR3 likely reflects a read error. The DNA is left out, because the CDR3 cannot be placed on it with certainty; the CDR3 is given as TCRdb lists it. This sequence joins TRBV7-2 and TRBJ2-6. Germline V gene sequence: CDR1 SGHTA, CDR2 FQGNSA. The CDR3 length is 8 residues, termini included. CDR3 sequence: CASSLVWH.

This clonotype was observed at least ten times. Here the CDR3 reads CASSVSGPAEAFF. CDR3 DNA sequence: TGTGCCAGCAGCGTGTCAGGGCCGGCTGAAGCTTTCTTT. The V and J genes are TRBV9 and TRBJ1-1; TRBD1 is a possible D gene (5 bases). The V and J ends lost 2 bases and 6 bases respectively, with 11 bases between them. Germline V gene sequence: CDR1 SGDLS, CDR2 YYNGEE. The CDR3 spans 13 residues.

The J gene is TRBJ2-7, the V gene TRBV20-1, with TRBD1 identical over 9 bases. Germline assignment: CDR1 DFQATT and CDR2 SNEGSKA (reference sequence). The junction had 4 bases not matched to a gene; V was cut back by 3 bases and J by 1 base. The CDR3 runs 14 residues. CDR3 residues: CSASDDRGSYEQYF. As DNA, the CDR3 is TGCAGTGCTAGCGACGACAGGGGGTCCTACGAGCAGTACTTC.

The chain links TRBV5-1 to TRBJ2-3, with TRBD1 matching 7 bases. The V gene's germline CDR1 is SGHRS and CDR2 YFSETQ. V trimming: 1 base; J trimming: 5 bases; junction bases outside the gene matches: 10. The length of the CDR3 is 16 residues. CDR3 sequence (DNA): TGCGCCAGCAGCTTGTGGGACAGAGGCCCGAAAGATACGCAGTATTTT. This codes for CASSLWDRGPKDTQYF.